The 31 T cell receptor beta chains reported below all come from one sample, sequenced in a study of shared clonotypes between healthy human individuals. The protocol was immunoSEQ multiplex PCR, while the TCRdb copy is restricted to in-frame clones and leaves out a portion. The top ten clones hold about 0.12% of a sample with hundreds of thousands of clones, approximately 96% of them seen once. As defined, naive CD8 cells were CD45RO-negative and positively selected for CCR7, with terminally differentiated effector memory CD45RA+ cells excluded. Material for sequencing was naive CD8+ T cells sorted from blood. All receptors come from a young woman in good health.

The rearrangement links TRBV28 to TRBJ2-3; D is possibly TRBD2 (6 bases). Germline values: CDR1 MDHEN, CDR2 SYDVKM. Trimming left V 4 bases short and J 2 bases short, with 19 bases between. There are 17 residues in the CDR3. DNA for the CDR3: TGTGCCAGCAGTTCCCTCCCACGGGAGTCTGCCACAGATACGCAGTATTTT. It encodes CASSSLPRESATDTQYF.

V is TRBV7-9 and J is TRBJ2-3; possible D gene TRBD2, 6 bases. Germline assignment: CDR1 SEHNR and CDR2 FQNEAQ (reference sequence). This CDR3 contains 15 residues. V gave up 0 bases and J gave up 2 bases, with 9 bases separating them. The CDR3 spells CASSLAQGLTDTQYF. CDR3 nucleotide sequence: TGTGCCAGCAGCTTAGCGCAGGGACTCACAGATACGCAGTATTTT.

The V gene is TRBV4-1, the J gene TRBJ1-3; D is undetermined. The CDR3 length is 14 residues. The V gene lost 2 bases and the J gene lost 2 bases, with 7 bases spanning the gap. The germline gives CDR1 MGHRA, CDR2 YSYEKL. CDR3 nucleotides: TGCGCCAGCAGCCAAAGGGAAACTGGAAACACCATATATTTT. Its translation: CASSQRETGNTIYF.

The V call is TRBV6-1, the J call TRBJ1-1; tentatively, D is TRBD1 (6 bases). CDR1 MNHNS and CDR2 SASEGT come from the germline V gene. V lost 6 bases, J lost 1 base, and 12 bases lay in between. The CDR3 sequence is 14 residues long. This chain's CDR3 is CASRLRTANTEAFF. The CDR3 bases are TGTGCCAGCAGACTTAGGACAGCGAACACTGAAGCTTTCTTT.

This chain joins TRBV5-1 and TRBJ2-7; 8 positions match TRBD1. Germline CDR1 and CDR2: SGHRS and YFSETQ. V was pared by 3 bases and J by 0 bases, with 2 bases of the junction left unmatched. This CDR3 spans 14 amino acids. The CDR3 sequence is CASSWDRSSYEQYF. The DNA for the CDR3 is TGCGCCAGCAGCTGGGACAGGTCCTCCTACGAGCAGTACTTC.

The V and J genes are TRBV27 and TRBJ2-5; TRBD1 matches at 7 bases. The assigned J gene may be wrong: the sequence end matches TRBJ2-7 better. Germline lookup yields CDR1 MNHEY and CDR2 SMNVEV (reference sequence). There are 15 residues in the CDR3. CDR3 in amino acids: CASSFGATGPYEQYF. The CDR3 region has the DNA TGTGCCAGCAGTTTCGGCGCGACAGGGCCCTACGAGCAGTACTTC.

This clone was seen just once. The V and J genes are TRBV19 and TRBJ2-7; D might be TRBD2 (6 bases). The CDR3 covers 15 residues. Trimming stripped 6 bases from V and 2 bases from J, with 17 bases between. Germline V gene sequence: CDR1 LNHDA, CDR2 SQIVND (reference sequence). CDR3 DNA sequence: TGTGCCAGTAGATTCGCGGAGGGGCCGACCTACGAGCAGTACTTC. It yields the protein CASRFAEGPTYEQYF. Filled out from reference TRBV19 and TRBJ2-7, the complete variable domain reads DGGITQSPKYLFRKEGQNVTLSCEQNLNHDAMYWYRQDPGQGLRLIYYSQIVNDFQKGDIAEGYSVSREKKESFPLTVTSAQKNPTAFYLCASRFAEGPTYEQYFGPGTRLTVT.

The J gene is TRBJ1-1, the V gene TRBV27, with D unresolved. V lost 5 bases and J 8 bases, leaving 15 bases between the germline ends. Germline loops: CDR1 MNHEY, CDR2 SMNVEV (reference sequence). The CDR3 runs to 13 residues. Here the CDR3 reads CASSITVRMEAFF. The CDR3, as DNA: TGTGCCAGCAGTATTACCGTGCGGATGGAAGCTTTCTTT.

V usage is TRBV28 and J usage is TRBJ2-2, with TRBD2 identical over 7 bases. V lost 8 bases and J lost 7; bases outside the gene matches: 7. Looked up from germline, CDR1 is MDHEN and CDR2 is SYDVKM. The CDR3 runs 13 residues. The CDR3 nucleotides are TGTGCCAGCGGACGGGGGGAAGGCGGGGAGCTGTTTTTT. Residues: CASGRGEGGELFF.

The chain has TRBV11-2 and TRBJ2-7, with D tentatively TRBD2 (5 bases). This CDR3 region has 15 residues. The V and J ends lost 4 bases and 1 base respectively, with 14 bases between them. CDR1 and CDR2 from the germline V gene are SGHAT and FQNNGV. CDR3 sequence: CASSSGGAWSYEQYF. The CDR3 coding sequence is TGTGCCAGCAGCTCCGGAGGTGCGTGGTCCTACGAGCAGTACTTC.

V is TRBV13 and J is TRBJ2-7; no definite D call. The CDR3 contains 13 residues. V was clipped by 3 bases and J by 2 bases, with 8 bases between them. The germline V gene encodes CDR1 PRHDT and CDR2 FYEKMQ (reference sequence). The CDR3 region has the DNA TGTGCCAGCAGCTTCGTCGGTCCCTACGAGCAGTACTTC. As protein: CASSFVGPYEQYF.

This clone was seen a few times. The chain has TRBV2 and TRBJ2-1; 7 nucleotides match TRBD2. Trimming at V came to 1 base and at J to 4 bases, leaving 10 bases not matched to a gene. CDR3 length: 17 amino acids. Germline CDR1 reads SNHLY; CDR2 reads FYNNEI. CDR3 loop: CASSEVRDYEQYNEQFF. The CDR3, as DNA: TGTGCCAGCAGTGAAGTGCGGGACTACGAACAGTACAATGAGCAGTTCTTC. The full variable domain, completed using reference TRBV2 and TRBJ2-1, is EPEVTQTPSHQVTQMGQEVILRCVPISNHLYFYWYRQILGQKVEFLVSFYNNEISEKSEIFDDQFSVERPDGSNFTLKIRSTKLEDSAMYFCASSEVRDYEQYNEQFFGPGTRLTVL.

V is TRBV19 and J is TRBJ2-7; the match to TRBD2 covers 12 bases. In germline, CDR1 is LNHDA, CDR2 SQIVND (reference sequence). The CDR3 is 15 amino acids. The V segment lost 10 bases and the J segment 5 bases; nucleotides outside the gene matches: 12. The CDR3 nucleotides read TGTGCCACTCTAGCGGGAGGGTCAAATTTAGACGAGCAGTACTTC. Translated, it gives CATLAGGSNLDEQYF.

This clone was seen only a few times. The V and J genes are TRBV10-1 and TRBJ1-5, with unresolved D. Trimming cost V 8 bases and J 2 bases, with 10 bases left between them. The CDR3 extends over 13 amino acids. The germline CDR1 and CDR2 sequences are WNHNN and SYGVQD (reference sequence). CDR3 DNA: TGCGCCAGCTCCCAGGACGGCAATCAGCCCCAGCATTTT. Amino acid sequence: CASSQDGNQPQHF.

For this clone: Other DNA sequences in this sample translate to the same CDR3. The chain carries TRBV9 and TRBJ2-2; D remains unclear. The CDR3 has 12 amino acids. V lost 2 bases to trimming and J lost 2 bases, with 1 base between them. Germline V gene data show CDR1 as SGDLS and CDR2 as YYNGEE. The CDR3 here is CASSVNTGELFF. The CDR3 DNA follows: TGTGCCAGCAGCGTTAACACCGGGGAGCTGTTTTTT.

This clone appeared a single time. The J gene is TRBJ1-4, the V gene TRBV15; 8 nucleotides align to TRBD1. The CDR3 runs to 16 residues. Germline lookup yields CDR1 LNHNV and CDR2 YYDKDF (reference sequence). V was clipped by 2 bases and J by 3 bases; unmatched bases: 5. CDR3 sequence: CATSRQGAVANEKLFF. The CDR3 region has the DNA TGTGCCACCAGCAGACAGGGGGCGGTGGCTAATGAAAAACTGTTTTTT.

On this clone: The sample holds other DNA sequences that translate to the same CDR3. V gene TRBV6-5 combines with J gene TRBJ1-1; a weak D match, TRBD1 (6 bases). Trimming removed 2 bases at V and 5 bases at J, with 9 bases between. Germline V CDR1 and CDR2: MNHEY, SVGAGI. The CDR3 loop spans 13 amino acids. The CDR3 protein is CASSYGGNTEAFF. The CDR3 DNA reads TGTGCCAGCAGTTACGGGGGCAATACTGAAGCTTTCTTT.

The chain links TRBV7-6 to TRBJ1-1; no clear D gene. The V gene lost 1 base and the J gene lost 5 bases, with 14 bases spanning the gap. Germline V gene sequence: CDR1 SGHVS, CDR2 FNYEAQ. The CDR3 is 15 residues long. In DNA form, the CDR3 reads TGTGCCAGCAGCTTAGGTAAGGGTGCAGGAACTGAAGCTTTCTTT. Protein: CASSLGKGAGTEAFF.

The chain combines TRBV13 with TRBJ1-5; a weak D match, TRBD1 (5 bases). The CDR3 length is 15 residues. The ends were cut back, 0 bases at V and 0 bases at J, with 6 bases in the middle. The germline V gene has CDR1 PRHDT and CDR2 FYEKMQ (reference sequence). The CDR3 is CASSLGGDSNQPQHF. CDR3 coding DNA: TGTGCCAGCAGCTTAGGGGGGGATAGCAATCAGCCCCAGCATTTT.

With respect to this clone: The junction departs from the called germline gene at one end, perhaps through a read error. The chain carries TRBV28 and TRBJ2-1; D is undetermined. Germline CDR1 and CDR2: MDHEN and SYDVKM. The CDR3 has 10 residues. The CDR3 nucleotides read TGTGCCAGCAGTTTGAATGAGCAGCTCTTC. Protein sequence: CASSLNEQLF.

V and J are TRBV27 and TRBJ1-4, with 7 bases lining up with TRBD1. This CDR3 has 16 residues. The germline V gene has CDR1 MNHEY and CDR2 SMNVEV (reference sequence). The ends lost 10 bases at V and 10 bases at J; junction bases unmatched: 21. The CDR3 loop reads CATGTDEKQPPVKLFF. As DNA, the CDR3 is TGTGCCACAGGGACAGACGAAAAACAACCCCCGGTAAAACTGTTTTTT.

The rearrangement links TRBV7-9 to TRBJ2-5; 8 nucleotides align to TRBD2. CDR1 and CDR2 (germline): SEHNR, FQNEAQ (reference sequence). Unmatched junction bases numbered 12, after V lost 5 bases and J lost 4 bases. This CDR3 comprises 16 residues. The CDR3 sequence: CASSPTPAGVLETQYF. In DNA form, the CDR3 reads TGTGCCAGCAGCCCGACCCCAGCGGGAGTCTTAGAGACCCAGTACTTC. Combining the CDR3 with reference TRBV7-9 and TRBJ2-5 gives the whole variable domain DTGVSQNPRHKITKRGQNVTFRCDPISEHNRLYWYRQTLGQGPEFLTYFQNEAQLEKSRLLSDRFSAERPKGSFSTLEIQRTEQGDSAMYLCASSPTPAGVLETQYFGPGTRLLVL.

This chain uses TRBV29-1 with TRBJ1-2; D is uncertain. Germline assignment: CDR1 SQVTM and CDR2 ANQGSEA. V gave up 4 bases and J gave up 1 base, with 10 bases separating them. CDR3 size: 13 residues. The CDR3 region is CSVVTAGNYGYTF. The CDR3, as DNA: TGCAGCGTTGTTACCGCTGGTAACTATGGCTACACCTTC.

Here the CDR3 reads CASSGQGWDTEAFF. The CDR3 DNA is TGTGCCAGCAGTGGACAGGGATGGGACACTGAAGCTTTCTTT. The V gene is TRBV27, the J gene TRBJ1-1; 8 bases fit TRBD1. The CDR3 length is 14 residues. Per germline, CDR1 MNHEY and CDR2 SMNVEV (reference sequence). The J segment lost 3 bases and the V segment lost 5 bases, leaving 5 bases of the junction unmatched.

This clone is a singleton in its sample. The chain combines TRBV5-6 with TRBJ2-2; either TRBD1 or TRBD2 may fit D (5 bases each). Germline V CDR1 and CDR2: SGHDT, YYEEEE. This CDR3 contains 14 residues. V was trimmed by 7 bases and J by 3 bases, leaving 13 bases between them. As DNA, the CDR3 is TGTGCCAGCTATAGGGACGCTCACACCGGGGAGCTGTTTTTT. Translated: CASYRDAHTGELFF.

This rearrangement joins TRBV5-6 to TRBJ2-5, with D hard to call. Deletions cut 3 bases from V and 5 bases from J, with 11 bases between. Germline CDR1 SGHDT, CDR2 YYEEEE. CDR3 length: 13 amino acids. The CDR3 loop is CASSSAARETQYF. The CDR3, as DNA: TGTGCCAGCAGCTCCGCCGCTCGGGAGACCCAGTACTTC.

This chain joins TRBV5-6 and TRBJ2-7; no clear D. Germline V gives CDR1 SGHDT, CDR2 YYEEEE. Between the trimmed V and J ends, which lost 3 bases and 2 bases, there was a span of 18 bases. The CDR3 consists of 16 residues. CDR3 loop: CASSWARASTAYEQYF. Here the CDR3 DNA reads TGTGCCAGCAGCTGGGCCCGGGCGTCAACCGCCTACGAGCAGTACTTC. Based on the CDR3 plus reference TRBV5-6 and TRBJ2-7, the full variable domain is DAGVTQSPTHLIKTRGQQVTLRCSPKSGHDTVSWYQQALGQGPQFIFQYYEEEERQRGNFPDRFSGHQFPNYSSELNVNALLLGDSALYLCASSWARASTAYEQYFGPGTRLTVT.

The sample holds a few counts of this clone. The chain has TRBV12-5 and TRBJ1-1; D gene ambiguous. V was cut by 6 bases and J by 8 bases, with 10 bases left in between. The germline V gene has CDR1 LGHNT and CDR2 FRNRAP. CDR3 length equals 11 residues. This chain's CDR3 is CASGQDGEAFF. DNA of the CDR3: TGTGCTAGTGGCCAAGACGGCGAAGCTTTCTTT. Looking up the rest from reference TRBV12-5 and TRBJ1-1 gives the full variable domain: DARVTQTPRHKVTEMGQEVTMRCQPILGHNTVFWYRQTMMQGLELLAYFRNRAPLDDSGMPKDRFSAEMPDATLATLKIQPSEPRDSAVYFCASGQDGEAFFGQGTRLTVV.

J is TRBJ2-1 and V is TRBV7-8, with 12 positions matching TRBD2. J lost 9 bases, V lost 2 bases, and 8 bases had no gene match. This CDR3 is 16 amino acids long. CDR1 is SGHVS and CDR2 is FQNEAQ in the germline V gene. The CDR3 DNA is TGTGCCAGCAGCTTAAGGGAGGCTAGCGGGAGGGGTGAGCAGTTCTTC. Its protein product is CASSLREASGRGEQFF.

CDR3 in DNA: TGTGCCAGCAGCCCCCGGTGGGGGCGGGAGGTGAACACCGGGGAGCTGTTTTTT. Its translation: CASSPRWGREVNTGELFF. V is TRBV5-5 and J is TRBJ2-2; TRBD2 agrees at 8 bases. The J segment lost 1 base and the V segment lost 4 bases, leaving 12 bases of the junction unmatched. Germline assignment: CDR1 SGHKS and CDR2 YYEKEE (reference sequence). The CDR3 contains 18 residues.

The rearrangement links TRBV27 to TRBJ2-5; D might be TRBD1 or TRBD2, each matching 6 bases. Trimming shortened V by 3 bases and J by 1 base, and 18 bases separated the two germline ends. The germline V gene encodes CDR1 MNHEY and CDR2 SMNVEV (reference sequence). The CDR3 runs 17 residues. The CDR3 is CASSFVGRGGGQETQYF. The DNA of the CDR3 is TGTGCCAGCAGTTTCGTAGGTAGAGGGGGAGGCCAAGAGACCCAGTACTTC.